This T cell receptor beta chain was captured by sequencing in a study of regulatory T cells in long-lasting Graves disease. Arm-PCR of CDR3 regions and iRepertoire HTBI primers were used to build TCR beta libraries. TCRdb re-called the multiplex PCR reads through MiXCR, storing one row per CDR3 protein. The data contain roughly 470,000 distinct CDR3 sequences, less than 25% of them singletons. The germline CDR1 and CDR2 sequences are SGHRS and YFSETQ. Trimming pared 5 bases from V and 1 base from J, leaving 6 bases between. This CDR3 spans 12 amino acids. Time point in this sample: persistent/refractory GD, antithyroid drugs over 5 years with positive TRAb. RNA extracted from PBMCs served as the sequencing template. This clonotype has at least ten counts. What it recognizes is unknown. Whole-study results and caveats: Examination was confined to peripheral blood, excluding thyroid tissue. Accuracy was perhaps lowered by the small sample size. Repertoires from persistent disease leaned toward TRBV28, TRBJ1-2 and TRBJ2-5.

This specimen consisted of peripheral blood mononuclear cells (PBMCs), obtained when the disease was refractory, from a patient treated with antithyroid drugs. The rearrangement links TRBV5-1 to TRBJ1-2; possibly TRBD1 for D (5 bases). The TCR sequence derives from a female donor with Graves disease. This CDR3 reads CASRGDNYGYTF. The CDR3 DNA sequence: TGCGCCAGCAGAGGGGATAACTATGGCTACACCTTC.